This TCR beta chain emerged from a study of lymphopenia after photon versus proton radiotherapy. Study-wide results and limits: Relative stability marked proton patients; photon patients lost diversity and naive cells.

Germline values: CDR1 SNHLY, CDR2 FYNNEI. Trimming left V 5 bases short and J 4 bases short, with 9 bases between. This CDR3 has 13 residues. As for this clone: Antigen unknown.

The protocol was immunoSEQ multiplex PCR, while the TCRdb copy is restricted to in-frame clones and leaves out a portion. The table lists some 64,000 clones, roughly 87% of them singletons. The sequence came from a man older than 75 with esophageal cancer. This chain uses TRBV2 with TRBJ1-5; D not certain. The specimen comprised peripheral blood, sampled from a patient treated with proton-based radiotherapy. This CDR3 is CASSLLINQPQHF. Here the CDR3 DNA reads TGTGCCAGCAGTCTCCTAATTAATCAGCCCCAGCATTTT. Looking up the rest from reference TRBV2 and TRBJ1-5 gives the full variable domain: EPEVTQTPSHQVTQMGQEVILRCVPISNHLYFYWYRQILGQKVEFLVSFYNNEISEKSEIFDDQFSVERPDGSNFTLKIRSTKLEDSAMYFCASSLLINQPQHFGDGTRLSIL.